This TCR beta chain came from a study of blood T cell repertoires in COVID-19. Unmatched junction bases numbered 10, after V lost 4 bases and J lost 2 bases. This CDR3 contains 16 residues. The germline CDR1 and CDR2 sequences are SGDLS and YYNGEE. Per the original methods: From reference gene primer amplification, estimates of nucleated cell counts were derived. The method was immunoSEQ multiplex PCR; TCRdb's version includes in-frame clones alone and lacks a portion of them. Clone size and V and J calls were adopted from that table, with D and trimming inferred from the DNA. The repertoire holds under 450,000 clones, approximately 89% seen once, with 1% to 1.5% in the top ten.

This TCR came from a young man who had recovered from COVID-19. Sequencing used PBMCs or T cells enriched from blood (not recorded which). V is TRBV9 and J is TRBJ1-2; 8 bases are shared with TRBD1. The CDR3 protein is CASSLYPTGVNYGYTF. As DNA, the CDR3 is TGTGCCAGCAGCCTATACCCGACAGGGGTGAACTATGGCTACACCTTC.